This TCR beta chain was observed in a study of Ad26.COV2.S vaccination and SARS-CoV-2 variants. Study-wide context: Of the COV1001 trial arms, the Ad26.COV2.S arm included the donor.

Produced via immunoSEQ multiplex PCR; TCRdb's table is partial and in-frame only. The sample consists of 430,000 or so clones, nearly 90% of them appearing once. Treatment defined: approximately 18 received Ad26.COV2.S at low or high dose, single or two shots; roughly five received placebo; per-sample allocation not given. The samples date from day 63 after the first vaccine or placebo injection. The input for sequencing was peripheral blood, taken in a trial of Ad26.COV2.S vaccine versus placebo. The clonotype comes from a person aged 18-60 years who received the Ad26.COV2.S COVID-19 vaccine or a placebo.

CDR3 region: CASSGRTSGVYNEQFF. The CDR3 region has the DNA TGTGCCAGCAGCGGTAGGACTAGCGGGGTTTACAATGAGCAGTTCTTC. This chain links TRBV5-4 with TRBJ2-1, with TRBD2 identical over 12 bases. CDR1 is SGHNT, CDR2 YYREEE, per germline (reference sequence). This CDR3 spans 16 amino acids. Trimming cost V 4 bases and J 4 bases; bases outside gene matches: 6.